This T cell receptor beta chain was identified during a study of blood T cell repertoires in COVID-19. Per the authors' pipeline: Amplification with reference gene primers provided the estimates of nucleated cell counts. Generated by immunoSEQ multiplex PCR, the TCRdb table keeps only in-frame clones and is missing some. The V and J calls and the clone size are those of that table, but D and trimming were determined from the DNA. The sample shows around 370,000 clones, roughly 89% of them seen only once. Trimming left V 6 bases short and J 4 bases short, with 10 bases between. This CDR3 spans 14 amino acids. The V gene's germline CDR1 is SEHNR and CDR2 FQNEAQ (reference sequence).

The sample taken for sequencing was peripheral blood. The chain combines TRBV7-9 with TRBJ1-6; D gene unclear. This clonotype was obtained from a woman between 18 and 29 years old who had recovered from COVID-19. CDR3 amino acids: CASRAEGYNSPLHF. CDR3 DNA sequence: TGTGCCAGCAGGGCCGAGGGATATAATTCACCCCTCCACTTT.